The entry below gives a single TCR beta chain sequence along with its context. Its antigen is not identified. This record comes from a study of radiotherapy plus CTLA-4 blockade in lung cancer. On the study more broadly: An objective response was seen in roughly 20% of patients, and disease control in about 31%. Study results and limitations: Radiotherapy with ipilimumab was followed by blood expansion of tumor-derived clones.

Only in-frame clones appear in the TCRdb table, and some are missing; sequencing was by immunoSEQ multiplex PCR. The sample shows some 77,000 clones, 75% to 90% of them seen only once. Trimming took 9 bases from V and 5 from J; bases not matched to a gene: 11. CDR1 and CDR2 from the germline V gene are LNHDA and SQIVND (reference sequence). The CDR3 length is 15 residues. This receptor was obtained from a human donor with non-small cell lung cancer who had a partial response to radiotherapy plus ipilimumab. This chain connects TRBV19 to TRBJ2-7; 12 nucleotides line up with TRBD1. Sequenced material: peripheral blood, taken from a patient treated with radiotherapy plus ipilimumab. This CDR3 reads CASWGQGAFLDEQYF. In nucleotides, the CDR3 is TGTGCCAGCTGGGGACAGGGGGCCTTTTTGGACGAGCAGTACTTC.